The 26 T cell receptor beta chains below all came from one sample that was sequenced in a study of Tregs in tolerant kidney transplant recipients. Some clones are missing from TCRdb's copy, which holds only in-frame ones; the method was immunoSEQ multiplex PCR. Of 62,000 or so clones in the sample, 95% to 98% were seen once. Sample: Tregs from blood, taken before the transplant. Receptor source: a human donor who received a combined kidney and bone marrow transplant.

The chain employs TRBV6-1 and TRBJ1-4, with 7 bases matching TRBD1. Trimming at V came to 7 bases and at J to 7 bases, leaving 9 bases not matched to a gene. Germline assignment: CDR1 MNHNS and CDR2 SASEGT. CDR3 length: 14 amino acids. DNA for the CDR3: TGTGCCAGCAAATTAGGAGGGGGCGGTGAAAAACTGTTTTTT. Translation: CASKLGGGGEKLFF.

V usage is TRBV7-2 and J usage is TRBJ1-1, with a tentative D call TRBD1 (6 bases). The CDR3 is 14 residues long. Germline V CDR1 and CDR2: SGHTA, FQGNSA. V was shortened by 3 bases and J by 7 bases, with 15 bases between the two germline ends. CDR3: CASSFGADSFEAFF. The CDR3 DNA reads TGTGCCAGCAGCTTTGGAGCGGACAGTTTTGAAGCTTTCTTT.

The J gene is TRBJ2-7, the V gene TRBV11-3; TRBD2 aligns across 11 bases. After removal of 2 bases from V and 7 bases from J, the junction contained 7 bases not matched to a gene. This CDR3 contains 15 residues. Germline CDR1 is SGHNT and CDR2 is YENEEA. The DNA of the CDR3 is TGTGCCAGCAGCTTAAAAAGACTAGCGGGAAATGAGCAGTACTTC. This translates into CASSLKRLAGNEQYF.

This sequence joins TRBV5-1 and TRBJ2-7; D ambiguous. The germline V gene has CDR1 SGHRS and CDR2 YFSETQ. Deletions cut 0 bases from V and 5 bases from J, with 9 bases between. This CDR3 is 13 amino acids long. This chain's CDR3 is CASSLAPINEQYF. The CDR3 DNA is TGCGCCAGCAGCTTGGCACCTATCAACGAGCAGTACTTC.

CDR3 residues: CASSVLTSTDTQYF. Here the CDR3 DNA reads TGTGCCAGCAGCGTCTTGACTAGCACAGATACGCAGTATTTT. The V and J genes are TRBV9 and TRBJ2-3; D is unclear. The CDR3 runs to 14 residues. V lost 2 bases and J lost 0, with 7 bases in between. Germline V gives CDR1 SGDLS, CDR2 YYNGEE.

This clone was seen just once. CDR3 residues: CASSPSGSADTQYF. As DNA, the CDR3 is TGCGCCAGCAGCCCTAGCGGGAGCGCAGATACGCAGTATTTT. V is TRBV5-1 and J is TRBJ2-3; 10 positions agree with TRBD2. The germline CDR1 and CDR2 sequences are SGHRS and YFSETQ. Trimming at V came to 4 bases and at J to 4 bases, leaving 3 bases not matched to a gene. The CDR3 is 14 residues long.

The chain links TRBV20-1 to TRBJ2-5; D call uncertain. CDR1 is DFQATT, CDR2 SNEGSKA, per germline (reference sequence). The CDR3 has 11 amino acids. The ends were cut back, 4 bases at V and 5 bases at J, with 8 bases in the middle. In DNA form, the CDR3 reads TGCAGTGCTAAGAGTATGGAGACCCAGTACTTC. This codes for CSAKSMETQYF.

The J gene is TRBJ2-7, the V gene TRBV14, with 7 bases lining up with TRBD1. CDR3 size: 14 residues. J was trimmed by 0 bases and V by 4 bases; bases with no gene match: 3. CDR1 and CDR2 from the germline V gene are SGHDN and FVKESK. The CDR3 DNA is TGTGCCAGCAGCCGGGGGACAGTCTCCTACGAGCAGTACTTC. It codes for CASSRGTVSYEQYF.

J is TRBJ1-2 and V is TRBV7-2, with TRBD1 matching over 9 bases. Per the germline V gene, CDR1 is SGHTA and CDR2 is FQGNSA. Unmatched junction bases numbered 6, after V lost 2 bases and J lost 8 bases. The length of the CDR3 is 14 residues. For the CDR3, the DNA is TGTGCCAGCAGCTTACCGGGACAGGGAGAAGGCTACACCTTC. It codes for CASSLPGQGEGYTF.

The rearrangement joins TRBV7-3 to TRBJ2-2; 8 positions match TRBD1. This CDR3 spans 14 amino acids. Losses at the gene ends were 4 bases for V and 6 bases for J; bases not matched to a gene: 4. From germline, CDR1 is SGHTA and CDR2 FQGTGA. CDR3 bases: TGTGCCAGCAGCTCCGGACAGGGAGCCGGGGAGCTGTTTTTT. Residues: CASSSGQGAGELFF.

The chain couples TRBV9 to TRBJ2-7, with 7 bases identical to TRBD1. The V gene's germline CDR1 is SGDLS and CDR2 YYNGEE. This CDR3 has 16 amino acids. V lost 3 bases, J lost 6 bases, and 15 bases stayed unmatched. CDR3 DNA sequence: TGTGCCAGCAGCGAGGGACCGGGACAGTCATGGGGCGAGCAGTACTTC. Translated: CASSEGPGQSWGEQYF.

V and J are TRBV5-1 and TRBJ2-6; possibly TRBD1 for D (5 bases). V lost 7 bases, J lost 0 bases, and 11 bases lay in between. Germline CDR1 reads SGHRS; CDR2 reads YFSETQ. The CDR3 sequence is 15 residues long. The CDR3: CASVSTASGANVLTF. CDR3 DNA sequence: TGCGCCAGCGTTTCGACAGCCTCTGGGGCCAACGTCCTGACTTTC.

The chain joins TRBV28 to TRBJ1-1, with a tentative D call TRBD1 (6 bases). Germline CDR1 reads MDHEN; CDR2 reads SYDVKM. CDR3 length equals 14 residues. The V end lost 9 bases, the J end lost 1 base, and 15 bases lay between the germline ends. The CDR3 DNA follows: TGTGCCAGTTTATCGTGGGGGCAGAACACTGAAGCTTTCTTT. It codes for CASLSWGQNTEAFF. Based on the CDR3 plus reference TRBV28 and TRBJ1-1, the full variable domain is DVKVTQSSRYLVKRTGEKVFLECVQDMDHENMFWYRQDPGLGLRLIYFSYDVKMKEKGDIPEGYSVSREKKERFSLILESASTNQTSMYLCASLSWGQNTEAFFGQGTRLTVV.

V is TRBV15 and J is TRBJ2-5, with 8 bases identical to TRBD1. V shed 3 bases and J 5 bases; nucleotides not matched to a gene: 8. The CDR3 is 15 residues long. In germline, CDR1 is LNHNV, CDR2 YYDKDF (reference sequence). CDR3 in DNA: TGTGCCACCAGCAGGGGCGGACAGGGACGGGAGACCCAGTACTTC. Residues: CATSRGGQGRETQYF.

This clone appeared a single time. In DNA form, the CDR3 reads TGTGCCTGGAGTTTGAGGTTCTCTGGAAACACCATATATTTT. Translation gives CAWSLRFSGNTIYF. The chain is built from TRBV30 and TRBJ1-3; D is unresolved. The CDR3 has 14 residues. V gave up 2 bases and J gave up 0 bases, with 8 bases separating them. Germline assignment: CDR1 GTSNPN and CDR2 SVGIG (reference sequence).

The CDR3 region has the DNA TGCGCCAGCAGCGGGATCCAGGGGGGCTTCATGAACACTGAAGCTTTCTTT. Translating gives CASSGIQGGFMNTEAFF. This sequence joins TRBV5-1 and TRBJ1-1, with TRBD1 matching over 7 bases. V dropped 4 bases and J dropped 0; count of bases not matched to a gene: 12. The CDR3 is 17 amino acids. The germline gives CDR1 SGHRS, CDR2 YFSETQ.

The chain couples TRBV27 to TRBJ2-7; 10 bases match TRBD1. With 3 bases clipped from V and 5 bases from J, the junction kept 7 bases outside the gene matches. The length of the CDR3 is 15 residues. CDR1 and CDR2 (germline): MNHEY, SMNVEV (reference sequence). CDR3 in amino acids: CASSLSGTGANEQYF. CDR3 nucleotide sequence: TGTGCCAGCAGTTTGTCGGGGACAGGGGCAAACGAGCAGTACTTC.

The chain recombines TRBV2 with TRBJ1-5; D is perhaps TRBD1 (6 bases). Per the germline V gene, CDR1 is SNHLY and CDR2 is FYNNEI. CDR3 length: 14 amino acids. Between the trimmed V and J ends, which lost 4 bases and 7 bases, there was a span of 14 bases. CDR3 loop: CASSGRQAPQPQHF. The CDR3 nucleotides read TGTGCCAGCAGTGGCCGACAGGCACCCCAGCCCCAGCATTTT.

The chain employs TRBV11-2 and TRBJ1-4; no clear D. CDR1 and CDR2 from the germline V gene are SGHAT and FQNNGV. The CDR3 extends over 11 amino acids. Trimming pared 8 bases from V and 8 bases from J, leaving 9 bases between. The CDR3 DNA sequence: TGTGCCAGCTCGGGTCAGGAAAAACTGTTTTTT. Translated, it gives CASSGQEKLFF. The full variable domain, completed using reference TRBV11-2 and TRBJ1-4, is EAGVAQSPRYKIIEKRQSVAFWCNPISGHATLYWYQQILGQGPKLLIQFQNNGVVDDSQLPKDRFSAERLKGVDSTLKIQPAKLEDSAVYLCASSGQEKLFFGSGTQLSVL.

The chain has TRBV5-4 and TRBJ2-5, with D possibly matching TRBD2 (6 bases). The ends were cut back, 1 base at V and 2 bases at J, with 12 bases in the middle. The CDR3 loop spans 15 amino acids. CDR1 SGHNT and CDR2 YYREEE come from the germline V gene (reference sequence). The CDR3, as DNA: TGTGCCAGCAGCTTGTCCGGGACTCAACAAGAGACCCAGTACTTC. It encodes CASSLSGTQQETQYF. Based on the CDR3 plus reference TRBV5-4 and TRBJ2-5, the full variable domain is ETGVTQSPTHLIKTRGQQVTLRCSSQSGHNTVSWYQQALGQGPQFIFQYYREEENGRGNFPPRFSGLQFPNYSSELNVNALELDDSALYLCASSLSGTQQETQYFGPGTRLLVL.

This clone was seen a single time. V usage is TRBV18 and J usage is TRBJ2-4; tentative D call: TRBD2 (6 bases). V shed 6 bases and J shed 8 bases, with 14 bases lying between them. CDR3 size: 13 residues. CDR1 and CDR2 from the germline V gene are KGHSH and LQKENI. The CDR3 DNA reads TGTGCCAGCTCGGAGGGATGGAGGGACATTCAGTACTTC. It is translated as CASSEGWRDIQYF.

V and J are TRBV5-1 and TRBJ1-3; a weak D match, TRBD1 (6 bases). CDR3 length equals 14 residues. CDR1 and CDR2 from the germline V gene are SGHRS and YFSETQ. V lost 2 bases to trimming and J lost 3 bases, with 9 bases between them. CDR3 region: CASSFGQFGNTIYF. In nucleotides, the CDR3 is TGCGCCAGCAGCTTCGGACAGTTTGGAAACACCATATATTTT. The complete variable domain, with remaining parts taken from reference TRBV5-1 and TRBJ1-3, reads KAGVTQTPRYLIKTRGQQVTLSCSPISGHRSVSWYQQTPGQGLQFLFEYFSETQRNKGNFPGRFSGRQFSNSRSEMNVSTLELGDSALYLCASSFGQFGNTIYFGEGSWLTVV.

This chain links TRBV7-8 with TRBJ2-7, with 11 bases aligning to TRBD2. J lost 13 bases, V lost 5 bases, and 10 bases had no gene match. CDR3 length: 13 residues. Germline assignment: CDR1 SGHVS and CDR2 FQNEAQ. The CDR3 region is CASSPGTSGAYYF. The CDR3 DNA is TGTGCCAGCAGCCCCGGGACTAGCGGAGCCTATTACTTC.

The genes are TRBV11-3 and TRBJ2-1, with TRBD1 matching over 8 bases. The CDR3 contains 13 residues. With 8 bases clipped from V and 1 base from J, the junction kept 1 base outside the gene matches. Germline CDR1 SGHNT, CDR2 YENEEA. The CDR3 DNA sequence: TGTGCCAGCTGGGACAGGTCCTACAATGAGCAGTTCTTC. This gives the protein CASWDRSYNEQFF.

DNA for the CDR3: TGTGCCAGCAGCCTCGGCGGCCAGACAGGGAGGTTTTTGGGCCAAGAGACCCAGTACTTC. This codes for CASSLGGQTGRFLGQETQYF. The rearrangement joins TRBV7-8 to TRBJ2-5; possible D gene TRBD1, 7 bases. This CDR3 has 20 amino acids. Germline values: CDR1 SGHVS, CDR2 FQNEAQ. V lost 5 bases and J 1 base, leaving 29 bases between the germline ends. Filled out from reference TRBV7-8 and TRBJ2-5, the complete variable domain reads GAGVSQSPRYKVAKRGQDVALRCDPISGHVSLFWYQQALGQGPEFLTYFQNEAQLDKSGLPSDRFFAERPEGSVSTLKIQRTQQEDSAVYLCASSLGGQTGRFLGQETQYFGPGTRLLVL.

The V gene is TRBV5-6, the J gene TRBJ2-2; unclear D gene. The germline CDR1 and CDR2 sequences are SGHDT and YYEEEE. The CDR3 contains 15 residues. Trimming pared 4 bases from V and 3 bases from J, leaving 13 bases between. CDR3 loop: CASSLGFYYTGELFF. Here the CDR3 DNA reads TGTGCCAGCAGCCTGGGCTTTTACTACACCGGGGAGCTGTTTTTT.